Each of the 16 T cell receptor beta chains below was sequenced from the same sample in a study of CD8+CD57+ T cells in acquired aplastic anemia. Patients chosen for sequencing had CD8+CD57+ cells that had expanded, as shown by flow cytometry. The use of genomic DNA as template underpinned the TCR beta VDJ and CDR3 profiling. TCRdb re-derived calls from the reads in MiXCR, one entry per CDR3 protein. The data contain approximately 95,000 distinct CDR3 sequences, 55% to 70% of them singletons. Sample: sorted CD4+, CD8+, or CD8+CD57+ T cells (not recorded which) from PBMCs. The source is a human donor with aplastic anemia.

The gene calls are TRBV29-1 and TRBJ2-2, with a weak D call TRBD2 (5 bases). CDR3 length: 13 amino acids. Per the germline V gene, CDR1 is SQVTM and CDR2 is ANQGSEA. V was trimmed by 4 bases and J by 3 bases, leaving 9 bases between them. CDR3 DNA: TGCAGCGTTGTTAAGGGAGACACCGGGGAGCTGTTTTTT. This encodes CSVVKGDTGELFF.

The gene calls are TRBV5-8 and TRBJ2-7; TRBD1 might be the D (5 bases). The closer fit of TRBJ2-1 to the DNA end suggests the J call may be wrong. In germline, CDR1 is SGHTS, CDR2 YDEGEE. The CDR3 spans 12 residues. CDR3: CASSSDSNEQFF. The CDR3 DNA sequence: TGTGCCAGCAGCTCCGACAGCAATGAGCAGTTCTTC.

This clonotype was counted ten times or more. CDR3 DNA: TGTGCCAGCAGCTTAGCTTGGACAGGGTCATACGAGCAGTACTTC. Protein sequence: CASSLAWTGSYEQYF. The J gene is TRBJ2-7, the V gene TRBV7-2, with 8 bases aligning to TRBD1. Germline V gene sequence: CDR1 SGHTA, CDR2 FQGNSA. The CDR3 is 15 amino acids. V was clipped by 0 bases and J by 4 bases; unmatched bases: 5.

The CDR3 DNA is TGTGCCACCTTAGGGCCGACAGATACGCAGTATTTT. Protein product: CATLGPTDTQYF. The chain combines TRBV7-2 with TRBJ2-3; D is unresolved. The germline V and J ends were trimmed by 10 bases and 3 bases, with 11 bases remaining between them. From germline, CDR1 is SGHTA and CDR2 FQGNSA. The CDR3 consists of 12 residues.

This chain links TRBV7-2 with TRBJ2-5; 7 bases agree with TRBD1. Per the germline V gene, CDR1 is SGHTA and CDR2 is FQGNSA. This CDR3 is 14 amino acids long. V lost 5 bases, J lost 4 bases, and 7 bases stayed unmatched. The CDR3 bases are TGTGCCAGCAGCCCCCGACAGGGTCCAGAGACCCAGTACTTC. It is translated as CASSPRQGPETQYF.

CDR3 DNA: TGTGCCAGCAGGGGAGGACTAGCGGCTAGCACAGATACGCAGTATTTT. Its protein product is CASRGGLAASTDTQYF. This chain uses TRBV7-6 with TRBJ2-3, with 10 bases fitting TRBD2. The CDR3 covers 16 residues. CDR1 and CDR2 (germline): SGHVS, FNYEAQ. Trimming took 6 bases from V and 0 from J; bases not matched to a gene: 6.

V is TRBV7-6 and J is TRBJ1-6, with TRBD1 as a possible D gene (5 bases). The CDR3 is 15 amino acids. Trimming stripped 1 base from V and 10 bases from J, with 14 bases between. CDR1 is SGHVS and CDR2 is FNYEAQ in the germline V gene. CDR3 coding DNA: TGTGCCAGCAGCTTAGATGGGGGTTTCAGATCACCCCTCCACTTT. This encodes CASSLDGGFRSPLHF.

This clonotype came up many times. CDR3 sequence: CATGTGGNQPQHF. CDR3 nucleotides: TGTGCCACGGGGACAGGGGGGAATCAGCCCCAGCATTTT. The chain carries TRBV19 and TRBJ1-5; 11 nucleotides match TRBD1. CDR1 and CDR2 (germline): LNHDA, SQIVND (reference sequence). CDR3 length equals 13 residues. After removal of 10 bases from V and 4 bases from J, the junction contained 3 bases not matched to a gene.

This clonotype is a singleton in its sample. This chain connects TRBV2 to TRBJ2-5, with D possibly TRBD1 on 6 matching bases. Germline V gene data show CDR1 as SNHLY and CDR2 as FYNNEI. Between the trimmed V and J ends, which lost 3 bases and 5 bases, there was a span of 13 bases. The CDR3 is 14 amino acids. CDR3 DNA sequence: TGTGCCAGCAGTGACCGCAGGGGCGGGGAGACCCAGTACTTC. Residues: CASSDRRGGETQYF.

The chain has TRBV19 and TRBJ1-2, with 7 bases lining up with TRBD1. The CDR3 length is 14 residues. Looked up from germline, CDR1 is LNHDA and CDR2 is SQIVND (reference sequence). After removal of 7 bases from V and 4 bases from J, the junction contained 9 bases not matched to a gene. CDR3 region: CASTEVKGAYGYTF. The CDR3, as DNA: TGTGCCAGTACCGAGGTCAAGGGGGCCTATGGCTACACCTTC.

This clonotype was picked up many times. The chain couples TRBV7-9 to TRBJ2-3; D not resolved. Trimming removed 5 bases from V and 4 bases from J, with 19 bases in between. CDR1 and CDR2 from the germline V gene are SEHNR and FQNEAQ (reference sequence). This CDR3 spans 16 amino acids. The CDR3 reads CASSPPLGLSSDTQYF. Written as DNA, the CDR3 is TGTGCCAGCAGCCCCCCCCTAGGTCTCTCGTCAGATACGCAGTATTTT.

This clonotype was recorded once. The V and J genes are TRBV7-2 and TRBJ1-2, with unresolved D. Germline assignment: CDR1 SGHTA and CDR2 FQGNSA. The CDR3 extends over 13 amino acids. Trimming cost V 5 bases and J 8 bases, with 15 bases left between them. The CDR3 loop is CASSLLVLGGYTF. In DNA form, the CDR3 reads TGTGCCAGCAGCCTGCTCGTCCTAGGGGGCTACACCTTC.

This clonotype was seen just once. CDR3 amino acids: CSAGYRDTQYF. CDR3 nucleotides: TGCAGCGCGGGGTACAGAGATACGCAGTATTTT. The chain carries TRBV29-1 and TRBJ2-3; possibly TRBD2 for D (5 bases). V dropped 7 bases and J dropped 5 bases, with 10 bases sitting between them. Germline V gene lookup returns CDR1 SQVTM and CDR2 ANQGSEA. This CDR3 comprises 11 residues.

The chain is built from TRBV25-1 and TRBJ2-7; 7 nucleotides match TRBD1. The CDR3 length is 13 residues. Per germline, CDR1 MGHDK and CDR2 SYGVNS. V was clipped by 9 bases and J by 3 bases; unmatched bases: 8. DNA of the CDR3: TGTGCCAGACCCGCGCCAGGGGGCTACGAGCAGTACTTC. It translates to CARPAPGGYEQYF.

The rearrangement uses TRBV10-3 and TRBJ2-7; either TRBD1 or TRBD2 may fit D (5 bases each). This CDR3 region has 15 residues. The ends were cut back, 0 bases at V and 0 bases at J, with 9 bases in the middle. The V gene's germline CDR1 is ENHRY and CDR2 SYGVKD. CDR3 residues: CAISESTGHSYEQYF. The CDR3 coding sequence is TGTGCCATCAGTGAGTCTACGGGGCACTCCTACGAGCAGTACTTC.

The chain links TRBV10-3 to TRBJ2-3; TRBD2 aligns across 7 bases. In germline, CDR1 is ENHRY, CDR2 SYGVKD. V lost 6 bases to trimming and J lost 2 bases; unmatched junction nucleotides: 2. The CDR3 is 13 residues long. The CDR3 DNA reads as TGTGCCATCAGCGGGAGGAACACAGATACGCAGTATTTT. Translation gives CAISGRNTDTQYF.